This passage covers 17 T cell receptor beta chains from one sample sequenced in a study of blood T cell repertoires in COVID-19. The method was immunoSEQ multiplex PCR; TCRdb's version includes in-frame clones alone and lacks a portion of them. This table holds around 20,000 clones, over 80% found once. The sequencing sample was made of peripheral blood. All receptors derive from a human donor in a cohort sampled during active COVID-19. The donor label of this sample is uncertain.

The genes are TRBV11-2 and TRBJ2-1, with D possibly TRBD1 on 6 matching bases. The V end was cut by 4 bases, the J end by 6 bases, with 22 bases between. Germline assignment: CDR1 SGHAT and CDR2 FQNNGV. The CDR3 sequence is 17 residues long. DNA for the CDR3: TGTGCCAGCAGCTCCAGGGGTACGGTTTTTTTTGGCAATGAGCAGTTCTTC. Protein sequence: CASSSRGTVFFGNEQFF.

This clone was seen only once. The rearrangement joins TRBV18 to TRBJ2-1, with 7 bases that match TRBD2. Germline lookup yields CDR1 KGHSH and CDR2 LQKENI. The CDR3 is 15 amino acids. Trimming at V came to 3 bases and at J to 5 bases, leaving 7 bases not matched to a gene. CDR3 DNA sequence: TGTGCCAGCTCACCTTTGCCTACTAGCGACAATGAGCAGTTCTTC. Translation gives CASSPLPTSDNEQFF.

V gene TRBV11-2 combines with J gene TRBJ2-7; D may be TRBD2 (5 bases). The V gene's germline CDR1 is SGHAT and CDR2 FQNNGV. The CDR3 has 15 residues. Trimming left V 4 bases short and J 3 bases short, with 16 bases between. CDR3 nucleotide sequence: TGTGCCAGCAGCTCCGGGATGACAATCTACTACGAGCAGTACTTC. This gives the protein CASSSGMTIYYEQYF.

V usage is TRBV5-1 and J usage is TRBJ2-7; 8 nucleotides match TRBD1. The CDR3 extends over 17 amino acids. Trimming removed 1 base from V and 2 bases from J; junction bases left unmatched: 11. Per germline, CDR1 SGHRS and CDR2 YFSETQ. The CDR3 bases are TGCGCCAGCAGCTTGCAGATCGGGACAGGCGGGGCCTACGAGCAGTACTTC. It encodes CASSLQIGTGGAYEQYF.

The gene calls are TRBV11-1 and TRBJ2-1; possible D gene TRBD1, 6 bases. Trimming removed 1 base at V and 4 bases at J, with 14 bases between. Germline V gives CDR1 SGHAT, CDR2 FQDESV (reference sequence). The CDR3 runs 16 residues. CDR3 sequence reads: CASSLVPGAGYNEQFF. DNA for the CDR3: TGTGCCAGCAGCTTAGTCCCAGGGGCCGGATACAATGAGCAGTTCTTC.

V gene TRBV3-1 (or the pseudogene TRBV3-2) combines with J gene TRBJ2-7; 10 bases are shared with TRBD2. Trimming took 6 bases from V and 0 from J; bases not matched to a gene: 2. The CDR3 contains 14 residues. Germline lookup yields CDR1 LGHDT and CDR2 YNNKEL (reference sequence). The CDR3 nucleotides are TGTGCCAGCAGTCGACTAGCGGGCTCCTACGAGCAGTACTTC. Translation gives CASSRLAGSYEQYF.

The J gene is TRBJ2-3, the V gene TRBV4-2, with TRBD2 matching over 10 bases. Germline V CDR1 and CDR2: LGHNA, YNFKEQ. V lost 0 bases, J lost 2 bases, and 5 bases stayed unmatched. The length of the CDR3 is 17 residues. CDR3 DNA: TGTGCCAGCAGCCAAGATGGACTAGCGGAAGTCACAGATACGCAGTATTTT. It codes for CASSQDGLAEVTDTQYF.

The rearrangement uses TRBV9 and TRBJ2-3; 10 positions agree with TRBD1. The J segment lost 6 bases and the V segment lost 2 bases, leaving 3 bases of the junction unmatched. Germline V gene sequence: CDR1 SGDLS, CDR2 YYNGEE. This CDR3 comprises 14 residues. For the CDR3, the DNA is TGTGCCAGCAGCGTTGGGACAGGGGTGGATACGCAGTATTTT. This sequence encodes CASSVGTGVDTQYF. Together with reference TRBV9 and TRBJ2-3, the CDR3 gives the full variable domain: DSGVTQTPKHLITATGQRVTLRCSPRSGDLSVYWYQQSLDQGLQFLIQYYNGEERAKGNILERFSAQQFPDLHSELNLSSLELGDSALYFCASSVGTGVDTQYFGPGTRLTVL.

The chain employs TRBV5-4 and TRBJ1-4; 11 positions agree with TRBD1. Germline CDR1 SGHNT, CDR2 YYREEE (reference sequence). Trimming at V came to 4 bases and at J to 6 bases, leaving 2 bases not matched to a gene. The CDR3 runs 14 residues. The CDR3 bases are TGTGCCAGCAGCCGGGGACAGGGGGATGAAAAACTGTTTTTT. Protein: CASSRGQGDEKLFF.

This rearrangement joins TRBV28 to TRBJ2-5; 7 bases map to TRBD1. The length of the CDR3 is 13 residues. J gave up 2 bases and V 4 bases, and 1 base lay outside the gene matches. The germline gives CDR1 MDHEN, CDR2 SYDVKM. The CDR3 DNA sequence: TGTGCCAGCAGTTCGGGACAGCAAGAGACCCAGTACTTC. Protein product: CASSSGQQETQYF. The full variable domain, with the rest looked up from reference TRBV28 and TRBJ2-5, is DVKVTQSSRYLVKRTGEKVFLECVQDMDHENMFWYRQDPGLGLRLIYFSYDVKMKEKGDIPEGYSVSREKKERFSLILESASTNQTSMYLCASSSGQQETQYFGPGTRLLVL.

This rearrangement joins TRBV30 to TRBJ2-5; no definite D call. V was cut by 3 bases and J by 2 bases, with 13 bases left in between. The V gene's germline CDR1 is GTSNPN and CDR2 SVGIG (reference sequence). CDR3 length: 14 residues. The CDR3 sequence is CAWRSPRHQETQYF. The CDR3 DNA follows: TGTGCCTGGAGATCTCCCCGACATCAAGAGACCCAGTACTTC. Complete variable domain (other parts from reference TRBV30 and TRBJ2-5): SQTIHQWPATLVQPVGSPLSLECTVEGTSNPNLYWYRQAAGRGLQLLFYSVGIGQISSEVPQNLSASRPQDRQFILSSKKLLLSDSGFYLCAWRSPRHQETQYFGPGTRLLVL.

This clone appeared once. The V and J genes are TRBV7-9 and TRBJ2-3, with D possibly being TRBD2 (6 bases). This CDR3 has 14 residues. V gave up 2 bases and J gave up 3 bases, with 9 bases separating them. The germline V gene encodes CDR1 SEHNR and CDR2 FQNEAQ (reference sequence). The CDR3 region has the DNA TGTGCCAGCAGCTTAAGTCGGGAGACAGATACGCAGTATTTT. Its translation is CASSLSRETDTQYF.

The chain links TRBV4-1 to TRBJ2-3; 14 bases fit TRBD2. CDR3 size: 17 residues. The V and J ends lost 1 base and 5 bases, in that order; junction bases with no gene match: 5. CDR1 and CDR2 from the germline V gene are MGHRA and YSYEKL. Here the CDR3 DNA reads TGCGCCAGCAGCCAAGCCGGACTAGCGGGGGGTAAAGATACGCAGTATTTT. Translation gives CASSQAGLAGGKDTQYF.

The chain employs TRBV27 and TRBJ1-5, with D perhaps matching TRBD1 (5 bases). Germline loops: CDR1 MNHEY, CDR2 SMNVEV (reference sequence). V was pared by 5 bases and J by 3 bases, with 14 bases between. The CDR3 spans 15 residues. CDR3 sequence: CASSLWGEFNQPQHF. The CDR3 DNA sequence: TGTGCCAGCAGTCTTTGGGGGGAGTTCAATCAGCCCCAGCATTTT.

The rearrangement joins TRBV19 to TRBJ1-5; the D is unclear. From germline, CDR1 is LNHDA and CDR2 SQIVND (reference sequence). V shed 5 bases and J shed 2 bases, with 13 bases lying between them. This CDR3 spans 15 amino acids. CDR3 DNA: TGTGCCAGTAGTCGGGTTTCCATTGGCAATCAGCCCCAGCATTTT. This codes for CASSRVSIGNQPQHF.

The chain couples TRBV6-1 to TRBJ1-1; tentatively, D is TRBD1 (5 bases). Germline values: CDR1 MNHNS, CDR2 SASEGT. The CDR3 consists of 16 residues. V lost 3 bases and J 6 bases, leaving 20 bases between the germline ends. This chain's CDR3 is CASSDSGRARLAEAFF. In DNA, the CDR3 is TGTGCCAGCAGTGATTCCGGCAGGGCCCGGCTGGCTGAAGCTTTCTTT.

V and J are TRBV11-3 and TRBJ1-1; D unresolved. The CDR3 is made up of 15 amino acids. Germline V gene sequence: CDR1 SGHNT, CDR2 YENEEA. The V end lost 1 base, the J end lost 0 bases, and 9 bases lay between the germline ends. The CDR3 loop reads CASSLGGGLNTEAFF. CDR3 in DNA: TGTGCCAGCAGCTTAGGTGGAGGGCTGAACACTGAAGCTTTCTTT.